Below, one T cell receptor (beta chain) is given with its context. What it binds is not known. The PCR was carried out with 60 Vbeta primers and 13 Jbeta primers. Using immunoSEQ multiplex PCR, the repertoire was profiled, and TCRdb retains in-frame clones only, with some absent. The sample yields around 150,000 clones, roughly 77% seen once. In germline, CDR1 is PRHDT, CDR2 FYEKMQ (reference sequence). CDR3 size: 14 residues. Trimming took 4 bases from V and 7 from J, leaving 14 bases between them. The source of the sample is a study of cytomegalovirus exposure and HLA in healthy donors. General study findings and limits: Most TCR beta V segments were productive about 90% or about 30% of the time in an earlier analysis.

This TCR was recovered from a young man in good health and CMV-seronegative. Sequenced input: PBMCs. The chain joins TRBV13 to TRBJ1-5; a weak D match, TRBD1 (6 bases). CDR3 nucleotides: TGTGCCAGCAGCTCAGGGGTAGACGGGCAGCCCCAGCATTTT. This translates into CASSSGVDGQPQHF.